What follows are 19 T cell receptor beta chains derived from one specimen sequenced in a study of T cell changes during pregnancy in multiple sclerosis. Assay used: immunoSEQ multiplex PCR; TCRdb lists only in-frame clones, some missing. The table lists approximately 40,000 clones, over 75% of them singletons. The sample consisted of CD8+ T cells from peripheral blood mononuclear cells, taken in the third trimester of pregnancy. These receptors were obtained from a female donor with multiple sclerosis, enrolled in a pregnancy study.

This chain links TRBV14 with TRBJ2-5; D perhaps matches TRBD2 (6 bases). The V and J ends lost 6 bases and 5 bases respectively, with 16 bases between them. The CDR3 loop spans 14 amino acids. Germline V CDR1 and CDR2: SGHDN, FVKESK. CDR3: CASSYWTTIETQYF. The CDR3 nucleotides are TGTGCCAGCAGTTATTGGACTACCATTGAGACCCAGTACTTC.

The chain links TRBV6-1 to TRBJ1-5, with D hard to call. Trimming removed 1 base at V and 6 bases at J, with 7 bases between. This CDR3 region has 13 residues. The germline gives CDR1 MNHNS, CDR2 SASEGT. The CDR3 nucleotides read TGTGCCAGCAGTGAAGGGTCGGGTCAGCCCCAGCATTTT. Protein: CASSEGSGQPQHF.

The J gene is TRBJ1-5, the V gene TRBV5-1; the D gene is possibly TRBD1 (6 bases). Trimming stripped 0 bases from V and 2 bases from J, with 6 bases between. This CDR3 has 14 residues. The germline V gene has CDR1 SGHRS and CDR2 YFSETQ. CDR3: CASSLGGRNQPQHF. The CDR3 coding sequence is TGCGCCAGCAGCTTGGGGGGGCGCAATCAGCCCCAGCATTTT.

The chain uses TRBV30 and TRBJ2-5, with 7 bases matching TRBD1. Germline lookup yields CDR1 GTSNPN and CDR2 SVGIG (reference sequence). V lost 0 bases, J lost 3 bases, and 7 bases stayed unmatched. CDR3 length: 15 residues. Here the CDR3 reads CAWSVDITGEETQYF. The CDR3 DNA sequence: TGTGCCTGGAGTGTTGACATTACAGGGGAAGAGACCCAGTACTTC.

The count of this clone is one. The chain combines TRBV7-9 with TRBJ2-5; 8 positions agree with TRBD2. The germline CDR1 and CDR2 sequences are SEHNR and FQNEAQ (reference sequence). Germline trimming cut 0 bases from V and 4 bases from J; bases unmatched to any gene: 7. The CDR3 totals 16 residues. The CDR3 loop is CASSLAQRGPTETQYF. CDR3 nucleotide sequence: TGTGCCAGCAGCTTAGCTCAGCGGGGGCCTACAGAGACCCAGTACTTC. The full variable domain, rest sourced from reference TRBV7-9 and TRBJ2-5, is DTGVSQNPRHKITKRGQNVTFRCDPISEHNRLYWYRQTLGQGPEFLTYFQNEAQLEKSRLLSDRFSAERPKGSFSTLEIQRTEQGDSAMYLCASSLAQRGPTETQYFGPGTRLLVL.

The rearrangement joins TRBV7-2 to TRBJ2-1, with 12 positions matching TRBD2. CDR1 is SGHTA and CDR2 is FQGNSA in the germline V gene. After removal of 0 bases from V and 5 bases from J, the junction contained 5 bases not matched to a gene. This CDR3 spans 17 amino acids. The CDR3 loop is CASSLARTSGINNEQFF. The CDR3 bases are TGTGCCAGCAGCTTAGCCCGGACTAGCGGGATAAACAATGAGCAGTTCTTC.

The CDR3 DNA follows: TGTGCCAGCAGACGATCCGGGAAACCGTTGGCCAATGAGCAGTTCTTC. It yields the protein CASRRSGKPLANEQFF. The chain is built from TRBV13 and TRBJ2-1, with a tentative D call TRBD2 (5 bases). The CDR3 consists of 16 residues. V lost 6 bases and J 6 bases, leaving 21 bases between the germline ends. CDR1 and CDR2 from the germline V gene are PRHDT and FYEKMQ (reference sequence). Drawing the rest from reference TRBV13 and TRBJ2-1, the complete variable domain is AAGVIQSPRHLIKEKRETATLKCYPIPRHDTVYWYQQGPGQDPQFLISFYEKMQSDKGSIPDRFSAQQFSDYHSELNMSSLELGDSALYFCASRRSGKPLANEQFFGPGTRLTVL.

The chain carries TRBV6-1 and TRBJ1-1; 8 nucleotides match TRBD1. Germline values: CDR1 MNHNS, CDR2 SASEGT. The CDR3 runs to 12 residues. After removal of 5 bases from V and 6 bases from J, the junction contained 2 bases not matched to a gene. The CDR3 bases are TGTGCCAGCAGTTCAGGGGGCTCTGAAGCTTTCTTT. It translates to CASSSGGSEAFF.

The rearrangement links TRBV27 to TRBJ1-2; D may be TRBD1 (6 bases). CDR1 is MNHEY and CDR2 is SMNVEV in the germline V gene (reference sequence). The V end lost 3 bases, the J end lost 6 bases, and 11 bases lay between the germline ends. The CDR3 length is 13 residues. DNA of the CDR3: TGTGCCAGCAGTTTCGCCAGGGGCGATGGCTACACCTTC. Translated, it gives CASSFARGDGYTF.

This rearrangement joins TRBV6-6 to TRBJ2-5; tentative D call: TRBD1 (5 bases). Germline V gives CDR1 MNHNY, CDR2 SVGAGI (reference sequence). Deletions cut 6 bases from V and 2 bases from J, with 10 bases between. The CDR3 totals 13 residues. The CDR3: CASRVDSQETQYF. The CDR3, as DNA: TGTGCCAGCAGAGTAGACAGTCAAGAGACCCAGTACTTC.

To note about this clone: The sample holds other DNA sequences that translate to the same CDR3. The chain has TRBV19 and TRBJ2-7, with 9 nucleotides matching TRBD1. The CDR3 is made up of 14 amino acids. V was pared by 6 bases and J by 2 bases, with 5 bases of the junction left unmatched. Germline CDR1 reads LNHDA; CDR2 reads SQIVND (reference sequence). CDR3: CASSPGTGTYEQYF. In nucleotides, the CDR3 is TGTGCCAGTAGCCCCGGGACAGGGACCTACGAGCAGTACTTC.

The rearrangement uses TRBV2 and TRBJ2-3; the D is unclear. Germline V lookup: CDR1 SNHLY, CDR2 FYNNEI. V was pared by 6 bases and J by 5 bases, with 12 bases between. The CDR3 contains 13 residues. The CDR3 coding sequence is TGTGCCAGCAGCTATCTTAAGAGAGATACGCAGTATTTT. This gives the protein CASSYLKRDTQYF.

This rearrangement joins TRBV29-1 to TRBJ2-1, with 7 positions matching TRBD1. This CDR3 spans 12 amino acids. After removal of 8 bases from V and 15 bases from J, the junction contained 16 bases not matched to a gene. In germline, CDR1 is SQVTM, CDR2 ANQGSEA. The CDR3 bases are TGCAGCTTTTTAGCCTACCGGGACAGTTGGTTCTTC. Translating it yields CSFLAYRDSWFF.

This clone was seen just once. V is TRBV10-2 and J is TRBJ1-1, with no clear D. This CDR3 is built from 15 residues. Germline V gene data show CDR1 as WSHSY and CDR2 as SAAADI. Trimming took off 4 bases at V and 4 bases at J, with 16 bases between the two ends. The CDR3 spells CASSVKGRSVTEAFF. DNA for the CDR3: TGCGCCAGCAGTGTTAAAGGGAGATCGGTCACTGAAGCTTTCTTT.

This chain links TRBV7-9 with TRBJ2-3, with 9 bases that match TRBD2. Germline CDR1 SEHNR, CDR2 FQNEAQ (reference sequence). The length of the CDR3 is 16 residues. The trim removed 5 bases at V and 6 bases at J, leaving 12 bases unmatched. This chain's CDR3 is CASSGGTGGRVDTQYF. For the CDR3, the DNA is TGTGCCAGCAGCGGGGGGACTGGCGGGAGGGTGGATACGCAGTATTTT.

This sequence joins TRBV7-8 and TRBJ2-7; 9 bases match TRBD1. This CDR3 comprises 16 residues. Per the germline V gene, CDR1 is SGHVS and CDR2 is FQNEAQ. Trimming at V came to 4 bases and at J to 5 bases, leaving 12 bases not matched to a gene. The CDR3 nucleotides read TGTGCCAGCAGCTGGCCTTACAGGGGGCTTCAGGACGAGCAGTACTTC. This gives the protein CASSWPYRGLQDEQYF.

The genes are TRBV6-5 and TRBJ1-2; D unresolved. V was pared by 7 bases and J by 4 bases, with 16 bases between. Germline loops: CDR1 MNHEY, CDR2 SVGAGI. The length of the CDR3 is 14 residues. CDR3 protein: CASKETPRIYGYTF. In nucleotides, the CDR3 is TGTGCCAGCAAAGAGACTCCCCGGATCTATGGCTACACCTTC.

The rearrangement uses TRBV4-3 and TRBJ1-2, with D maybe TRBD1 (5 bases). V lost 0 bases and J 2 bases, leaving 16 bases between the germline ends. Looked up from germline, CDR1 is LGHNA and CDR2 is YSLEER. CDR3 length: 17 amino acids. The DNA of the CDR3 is TGCGCCAGCAGCCAAGATGCTACAACAGGAGGGAACTATGGCTACACCTTC. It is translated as CASSQDATTGGNYGYTF.

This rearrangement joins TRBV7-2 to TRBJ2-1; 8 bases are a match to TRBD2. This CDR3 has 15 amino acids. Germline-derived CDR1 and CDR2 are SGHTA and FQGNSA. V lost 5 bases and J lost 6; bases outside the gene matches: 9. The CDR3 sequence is CASSQSGGPGNEQFF. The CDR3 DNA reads TGTGCCAGCAGCCAATCGGGAGGGCCAGGCAATGAGCAGTTCTTC.